The entry below describes one TCR beta chain. The source of the sample is a study of control samples from healthy donors and cancer patients. Clones were read by immunoSEQ multiplex PCR, and TCRdb kept only the in-frame ones, dropping some. Of 85,000 to 95,000 clones in the sample, 88% were seen once. Per the germline V gene, CDR1 is DFQATT and CDR2 is SNEGSKA (reference sequence). This CDR3 is 11 amino acids long. The V and J ends lost 5 bases and 8 bases respectively, with 12 bases between them. The sequenced sample was blood. The V gene is TRBV20-1, the J gene TRBJ1-2; D is unclear. The source is a woman aged 70-85 years in good health. CDR3 nucleotide sequence: TGCAGTGCTTCCGGACGTATAGGCTACACCTTC. Protein product: CSASGRIGYTF.